The 2 T cell receptor beta chains below all came from one sample that was sequenced in a study of Ad26.COV2.S vaccination and SARS-CoV-2 variants. Treatment here: roughly 18 received Ad26.COV2.S at low or high dose, single or two shots; about 5 received placebo; per-sample allocation not given. Day 63 following the first vaccine or placebo injection was when the samples were taken. Method: immunoSEQ multiplex PCR; TCRdb's copy keeps in-frame clones and lacks some. The table shows about 440,000 clones, with roughly 87% occurring only once. The material sequenced was peripheral blood, taken in a trial of Ad26.COV2.S vaccine versus placebo. All receptors come from a person aged 18 to 65 who received the Ad26.COV2.S COVID-19 vaccine or a placebo.

This sequence joins TRBV3-1 (or the pseudogene TRBV3-2) and TRBJ2-1, with 7 positions matching TRBD1. CDR1 is LGHDT and CDR2 is YNNKEL in the germline V gene (reference sequence). There are 15 residues in the CDR3. V trimming: 1 base; J trimming: 4 bases; junction bases outside the gene matches: 4. CDR3 sequence reads: CASSQVGGVYNEQFF. The CDR3 region has the DNA TGTGCCAGCAGCCAAGTAGGGGGCGTATACAATGAGCAGTTCTTC.

This clone is a singleton in its sample. The genes are TRBV4-2 and TRBJ2-3; 9 positions match TRBD2. The J segment lost 1 base and the V segment lost 1 base, leaving 6 bases of the junction unmatched. The CDR3 sequence is 17 residues long. Germline CDR1 reads LGHNA; CDR2 reads YNFKEQ. Here the CDR3 DNA reads TGTGCCAGCAGCCAAGTTAGTAGCGGGGGTGGCACAGATACGCAGTATTTT. Translated: CASSQVSSGGGTDTQYF.